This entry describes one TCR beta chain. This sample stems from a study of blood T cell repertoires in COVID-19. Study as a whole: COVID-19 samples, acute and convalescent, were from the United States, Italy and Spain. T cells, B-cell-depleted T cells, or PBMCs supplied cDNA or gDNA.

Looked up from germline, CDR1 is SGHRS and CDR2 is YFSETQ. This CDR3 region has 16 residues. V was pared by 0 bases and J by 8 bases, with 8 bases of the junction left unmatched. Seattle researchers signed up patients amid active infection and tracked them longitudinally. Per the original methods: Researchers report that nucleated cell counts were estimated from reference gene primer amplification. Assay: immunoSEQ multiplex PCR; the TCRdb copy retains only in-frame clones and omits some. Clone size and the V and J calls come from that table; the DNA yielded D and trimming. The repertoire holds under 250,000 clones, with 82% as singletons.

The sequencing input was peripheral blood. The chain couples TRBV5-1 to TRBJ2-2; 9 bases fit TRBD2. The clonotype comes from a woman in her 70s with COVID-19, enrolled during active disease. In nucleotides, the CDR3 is TGCGCCAGCAGCTTGGAGGGCGGGAGGGCCTCAGGGGAGCTGTTTTTT. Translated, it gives CASSLEGGRASGELFF.